The 22 T cell receptor beta chains listed next were all sequenced from one sample in a study of T cell repertoires in cytomegalovirus infection. MiXCR, run by TCRdb on the reads, gives a single entry per CDR3 protein. The table shows some 200,000 distinct CDR3 sequences, with 9.5% occurring only once. The sequencing input was PBMCs. These receptors originate from a human donor in good health (CMV status not recorded). Some clones in this sample may be carry-over from other donors' samples.

The chain carries TRBV20-1 and TRBJ2-3, with a tentative D call TRBD1 (5 bases). V lost 7 bases and J lost 3, with 20 bases in between. The germline CDR1 and CDR2 sequences are DFQATT and SNEGSKA (reference sequence). This CDR3 region has 15 residues. The CDR3 here is CSGAERHSGTDTQYF. CDR3 DNA sequence: TGCAGTGGGGCCGAGAGGCACTCAGGGACAGATACGCAGTATTTT.

CDR3 DNA: TGTGCCACCAGAGGCAGCTGGAACACTGAAGCTTTCTTT. This translates into CATRGSWNTEAFF. The chain links TRBV15 to TRBJ1-1; D not resolved. V was shortened by 6 bases and J by 1 base, with 9 bases between the two germline ends. CDR1 is LNHNV, CDR2 YYDKDF, per germline (reference sequence). The CDR3 covers 13 residues.

This clonotype was seen at least ten times. V gene TRBV11-3 combines with J gene TRBJ2-2, with D perhaps TRBD2 (6 bases). CDR3 length: 15 residues. CDR1 is SGHNT and CDR2 is YENEEA in the germline V gene. Trimming took 6 bases from V and 6 from J, leaving 17 bases between them. The CDR3 nucleotides are TGTGCCAGCAGGGAGTCGCGGCGGGGTCCCGGGGAGCTGTTTTTT. It is translated as CASRESRRGPGELFF.

This clonotype was found many times. The gene calls are TRBV14 and TRBJ1-1; D remains ambiguous. V dropped 10 bases and J dropped 1 base, with 19 bases sitting between them. CDR1 SGHDN and CDR2 FVKESK come from the germline V gene. The CDR3 runs 15 residues. This CDR3 reads CATVPPGYRNTEAFF. CDR3 DNA: TGTGCCACCGTACCACCCGGATACCGGAACACTGAAGCTTTCTTT.

The genes are TRBV7-2 and TRBJ2-2, with D possibly being TRBD1 (5 bases). CDR1 and CDR2 from the germline V gene are SGHTA and FQGNSA. The CDR3 sequence is 13 residues long. V lost 3 bases and J lost 7, with 9 bases in between. CDR3 bases: TGTGCCAGCAGCTTCGCAGGGTTCGGGGAGCTGTTTTTT. Translation: CASSFAGFGELFF.

This chain uses TRBV5-6 with TRBJ1-2, with 11 nucleotides matching TRBD1. CDR1 is SGHDT, CDR2 YYEEEE, per germline. With 3 bases clipped from V and 4 bases from J, the junction kept 8 bases outside the gene matches. The length of the CDR3 is 16 residues. The CDR3 coding sequence is TGTGCCAGCAGCTCCGGGACAGGGGGTTCAATCTATGGCTACACCTTC. Translation gives CASSSGTGGSIYGYTF.

In this sample, this clonotype turned up a few times. V and J are TRBV29-1 and TRBJ1-3; D unresolved. The CDR3 is 12 amino acids. Looked up from germline, CDR1 is SQVTM and CDR2 is ANQGSEA. Deletions cut 6 bases from V and 2 bases from J, with 8 bases between. In nucleotides, the CDR3 is TGCAGCGTCGGGCCTACTGGAAACACCATATATTTT. It yields the protein CSVGPTGNTIYF.

The CDR3: CASSGTSGSLADTQYF. CDR3 DNA: TGCGCCAGCAGCGGGACTAGCGGGAGTTTGGCAGATACGCAGTATTTT. The rearrangement uses TRBV5-1 and TRBJ2-3, with 14 bases that match TRBD2. V trimming: 4 bases; J trimming: 4 bases; junction bases outside the gene matches: 5. The germline V gene encodes CDR1 SGHRS and CDR2 YFSETQ. This CDR3 has 16 residues.

Many counts were recorded for this clonotype. The genes are TRBV6-2 or TRBV6-3 and TRBJ2-7; D is undetermined. The germline V gene has CDR1 MNHEY and CDR2 SVGEGT. The ends were cut back, 0 bases at V and 2 bases at J, with 8 bases in the middle. The CDR3 sequence is 14 residues long. DNA for the CDR3: TGTGCCAGCAGTTACTCTAGCCCACCCTACGAGCAGTACTTC. Translation gives CASSYSSPPYEQYF.

The chain links TRBV6-2 or TRBV6-3 to TRBJ2-2; 7 bases align to TRBD2. The CDR3 is made up of 13 amino acids. With V trimmed by 8 bases and J by 1 base, 1 base remained unmatched. Germline loops: CDR1 MNHEY, CDR2 SVGEGT. In DNA form, the CDR3 reads TGTGCCAGCGGACTAGTGAACACCGGGGAGCTGTTTTTT. This translates into CASGLVNTGELFF.

This clonotype was picked up a small number of times. The chain recombines TRBV28 with TRBJ2-2; 8 nucleotides align to TRBD2. The CDR3 consists of 19 residues. Germline assignment: CDR1 MDHEN and CDR2 SYDVKM. V lost 1 base to trimming and J lost 3 bases; unmatched junction nucleotides: 13. The CDR3 here is CASSLLSFRGGQYTGELFF. As DNA, the CDR3 is TGTGCCAGCAGTTTATTATCTTTTCGCGGGGGGCAATACACCGGGGAGCTGTTTTTT.

This clonotype was observed a few times. The chain combines TRBV29-1 with TRBJ2-5; D is uncertain. Germline loops: CDR1 SQVTM, CDR2 ANQGSEA. The V gene lost 2 bases and the J gene lost 4 bases, with 11 bases spanning the gap. This CDR3 has 13 amino acids. CDR3 region: CSVEYIVGETQYF. In DNA, the CDR3 is TGCAGCGTTGAATACATAGTTGGAGAGACCCAGTACTTC.

In its sample, this clonotype was seen many times. The chain joins TRBV20-1 to TRBJ2-5; 9 nucleotides line up with TRBD2. Per germline, CDR1 DFQATT and CDR2 SNEGSKA (reference sequence). Trimming cost V 5 bases and J 6 bases; bases outside gene matches: 13. This CDR3 region has 15 residues. CDR3 sequence: CSAPRSSGSPQTQYF. In nucleotides, the CDR3 is TGCAGTGCTCCCCGGAGTAGCGGGAGTCCCCAGACCCAGTACTTC.

This clonotype came up many times. The V and J genes are TRBV5-1 and TRBJ2-2; weak D call: TRBD2 (6 bases). This CDR3 comprises 17 residues. The germline V and J ends were trimmed by 1 base and 4 bases, with 17 bases remaining between them. The germline V gene encodes CDR1 SGHRS and CDR2 YFSETQ. CDR3 sequence reads: CASSLTIGGRGTGELFF. DNA for the CDR3: TGCGCCAGCAGCTTGACCATCGGGGGTCGGGGCACCGGGGAGCTGTTTTTT. The full variable domain, completed using reference TRBV5-1 and TRBJ2-2, is KAGVTQTPRYLIKTRGQQVTLSCSPISGHRSVSWYQQTPGQGLQFLFEYFSETQRNKGNFPGRFSGRQFSNSRSEMNVSTLELGDSALYLCASSLTIGGRGTGELFFGEGSRLTVL.

This clonotype was recorded a few times. V is TRBV30 and J is TRBJ1-3; the D gene is possibly TRBD1 (5 bases). This CDR3 has 13 amino acids. Trimming took 2 bases from V and 5 from J, leaving 10 bases between them. Germline V gene data show CDR1 as GTSNPN and CDR2 as SVGIG (reference sequence). CDR3 in DNA: TGTGCCTGGAGTCGGGGGGTCAGAAACACCATATATTTT. Its protein is CAWSRGVRNTIYF. The variable domain in full, completed from reference TRBV30 and TRBJ1-3, reads SQTIHQWPATLVQPVGSPLSLECTVEGTSNPNLYWYRQAAGRGLQLLFYSVGIGQISSEVPQNLSASRPQDRQFILSSKKLLLSDSGFYLCAWSRGVRNTIYFGEGSWLTVV.

The sample holds many counts of this clonotype. The V gene is TRBV6-2 or TRBV6-3, the J gene TRBJ2-1; 8 nucleotides match TRBD2. The CDR3 spans 15 residues. V shed 2 bases and J 3 bases; nucleotides not matched to a gene: 3. The V gene's germline CDR1 is MNHEY and CDR2 SVGEGT. As DNA, the CDR3 is TGTGCCAGCAGTTACAGTACTAGCGGCTACAATGAGCAGTTCTTC. Its protein is CASSYSTSGYNEQFF.

Ten or more counts support this clonotype. This chain links TRBV6-2 or TRBV6-3 with TRBJ2-7; no reliable D call. CDR3 size: 13 residues. The V and J ends lost 6 bases and 5 bases respectively, with 14 bases between them. Looked up from germline, CDR1 is MNHEY and CDR2 is SVGEGT. The CDR3 region is CASRAELKDEQYF. The CDR3 region has the DNA TGTGCCAGCAGGGCCGAGCTTAAGGACGAGCAGTACTTC.

This clonotype came up many times. The rearrangement uses TRBV12-3 or TRBV12-4 and TRBJ2-7; maybe TRBD1 (6 bases). The V end was cut by 6 bases, the J end by 4 bases, with 16 bases between. CDR3 length: 14 residues. The CDR3 protein is CASRPPRGAYEQYF. The CDR3, as DNA: TGTGCCAGCAGACCCCCCAGGGGCGCATACGAGCAGTACTTC.

The sample holds a few counts of this clonotype. This chain uses TRBV28 with TRBJ2-3, with 12 bases fitting TRBD2. The CDR3 is 15 amino acids. V dropped 6 bases and J dropped 5; count of bases not matched to a gene: 6. The germline V gene encodes CDR1 MDHEN and CDR2 SYDVKM. CDR3: CASRATSGGRDTQYF. CDR3 nucleotides: TGTGCCAGCAGAGCAACTAGCGGGGGGAGAGATACGCAGTATTTT.

This clonotype has more than one count but fewer than ten. V gene TRBV5-5 combines with J gene TRBJ2-2, with 10 nucleotides matching TRBD2. The CDR3 extends over 15 amino acids. J lost 4 bases, V lost 4 bases, and 4 bases had no gene match. Germline CDR1 is SGHKS and CDR2 is YYEKEE (reference sequence). The CDR3 coding sequence is TGTGCCAGCAGCCTTTGGACTAGCGGCACCGGGGAGCTGTTTTTT. Translating it yields CASSLWTSGTGELFF.

At least ten counts were recorded for this clonotype. The chain joins TRBV7-2 to TRBJ2-1; 14 positions agree with TRBD2. V was pared by 1 base and J by 4 bases, with 12 bases of the junction left unmatched. Germline-derived CDR1 and CDR2 are SGHTA and FQGNSA. The CDR3 totals 20 residues. The CDR3 nucleotides read TGTGCCAGCAGCTTAGGCCTCGGGGGGACTAGCGGGAGAATTTACAATGAGCAGTTCTTC. Its protein is CASSLGLGGTSGRIYNEQFF.

This clonotype was counted many times. J is TRBJ1-6 and V is TRBV4-3; possible D gene TRBD1, 5 bases. Trimming took 2 bases from V and 10 from J, leaving 18 bases between them. This CDR3 is 16 amino acids long. CDR1 and CDR2 from the germline V gene are LGHNA and YSLEER. The CDR3 region is CASSQSRGGGASPLHF. DNA of the CDR3: TGCGCCAGCAGCCAATCTCGGGGGGGGGGAGCGTCACCCCTCCACTTT.